This TCR beta chain appears in the sequencing data of a study of CD8 T cells in ankylosing spondylitis. This clonotype came up a few times. TCRdb re-called the 5' RACE reads with MiXCR, one entry per CDR3 protein. The sample yields 250,000 or so distinct CDR3 sequences, roughly a quarter seen once. Germline lookup yields CDR1 DFQATT and CDR2 SNEGSKA (reference sequence). CDR3 length: 15 amino acids. The ends lost 4 bases at V and 0 bases at J; junction bases unmatched: 7. The chain links TRBV20-1 to TRBJ2-3, with TRBD1 matching 7 bases. Sequenced input: blood, either unsorted or a sorted T cell fraction (not recorded which). The clonotype originates from a male donor with ankylosing spondylitis or in good health (not recorded which). CDR3 coding DNA: TGCAGTGCTAACCTACGGACAGGTAGCACAGATACGCAGTATTTT. Translated: CSANLRTGSTDTQYF.